The TCR beta chain described here comes from a study of T-cell reconstitution after alpha-beta-depleted transplantation in children. Molecular barcoding with unique molecular identifiers was used for the TCRbeta library. TCRdb reprocessed the PCR reads via MiXCR and lists one record per CDR3 protein. The sample includes some 310,000 distinct CDR3 sequences, roughly 21% of them seen just once. Study conclusions and caveats: Reports say that about two months after transplant, the alpha-beta T cells came out of several hundred graft clones that had expanded. Newly produced T cells mostly provided counts and TCRbeta diversity after one year, as hyperexpanded clones declined.

CDR3 length: 15 amino acids. Trimming took 0 bases from V and 9 from J, leaving 16 bases between them. Germline assignment: CDR1 SGHRS and CDR2 YFSETQ. This clonotype was detected only a few times. Antigen: not known. The chain employs TRBV5-1 and TRBJ1-5, with D uncertain. The source of this sequence is a male patient aged 10 to 17 who had a stem cell transplant for acute lymphoblastic leukemia, so the T cells may come from the graft donor. Specimen: PBMCs, mostly from graft donor cells, collected 180 days after TCRalphabeta/CD19-depleted stem cell transplant. Here the CDR3 DNA reads TGCGCCAGCAGCTTGGGAGGGCCCCAGGTGGGGCCCCAGCATTTT. Its protein is CASSLGGPQVGPQHF.